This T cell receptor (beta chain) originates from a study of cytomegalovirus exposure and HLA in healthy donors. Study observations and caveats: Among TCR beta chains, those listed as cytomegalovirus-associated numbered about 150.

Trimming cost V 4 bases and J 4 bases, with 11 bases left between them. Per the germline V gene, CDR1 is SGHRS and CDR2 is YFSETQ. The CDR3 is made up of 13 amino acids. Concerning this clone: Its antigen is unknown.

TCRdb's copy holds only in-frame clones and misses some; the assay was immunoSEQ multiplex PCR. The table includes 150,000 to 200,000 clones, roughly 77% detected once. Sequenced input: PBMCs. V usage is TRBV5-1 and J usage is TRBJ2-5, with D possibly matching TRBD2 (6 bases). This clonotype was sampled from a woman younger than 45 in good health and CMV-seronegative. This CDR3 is CASSPGLRETQYF. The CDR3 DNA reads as TGCGCCAGCAGCCCAGGACTAAGAGAGACCCAGTACTTC.